The rows below give T cell receptor beta chains drawn from one sample of a study of CD8 T cells in Susac syndrome. TCRdb processed the immunoSEQ multiplex PCR reads anew with MiXCR; each CDR3 protein has one entry. The table has 160,000 or so distinct CDR3 sequences, 94% seen once. Material for sequencing was CD4+ T cells from PBMCs. The receptors were gathered from a human donor with multiple sclerosis. Each CDR3 is given with its conserved first and last residue. A D gene is named only where the DNA matches it firmly. Only some rows state a clone size, as once, few, many or a class for expanded clones.

v_gene: TRBV18; d_gene: NA; abundance: NA; j_gene: TRBJ2-4; CDR3aa: CASSPAGQDDLRAF; CDR3nt: TGTGCCAGCTCACCAGCCGGGCAGGACGACTTAAGGGCCTTC
v_gene: TRBV7-9; d_gene: NA; abundance: NA; j_gene: TRBJ1-5; CDR3aa: CASSLAVGAGTNQPQHF; CDR3nt: TGTGCCAGCAGCTTAGCGGTAGGAGCCGGAACAAATCAGCCCCAGCATTTT
v_gene: TRBV5-1; d_gene: TRBD2; abundance: NA; j_gene: TRBJ2-1; CDR3aa: CASSLASGAYNEQFF; CDR3nt: TGCGCCAGCAGCTTGGCTAGCGGGGCGTACAATGAGCAGTTCTTC
v_gene: TRBV20-1; d_gene: TRBD1; abundance: NA; j_gene: TRBJ1-2; CDR3aa: CSATKIPGQGGGYTF; CDR3nt: TGCAGTGCTACCAAAATCCCGGGACAGGGAGGTGGCTACACCTTC
v_gene: TRBV18; d_gene: NA; abundance: NA; j_gene: TRBJ1-1; CDR3aa: CASSPTDRDTEAFF; CDR3nt: TGTGCCAGCTCACCGACGGATCGGGACACTGAAGCTTTCTTT
v_gene: TRBV10-2; d_gene: TRBD2; abundance: NA; j_gene: TRBJ2-1; CDR3aa: CATYQRTAGEHNEQFF; CDR3nt: TGCGCCACATACCAACGAACAGCGGGAGAGCACAATGAGCAGTTCTTC
v_gene: TRBV20-1; d_gene: NA; abundance: NA; j_gene: TRBJ2-7; CDR3aa: CSARAPADSYEQYF; CDR3nt: TGCAGTGCTAGAGCCCCCGCGGACTCCTACGAGCAGTACTTC
v_gene: TRBV6-2/TRBV6-3; d_gene: TRBD2; abundance: NA; j_gene: TRBJ2-2; CDR3aa: CAASGEYLIKKGTGELFF; CDR3nt: TGTGCCGCCAGCGGGGAGTATTTAATAAAGAAGGGCACCGGGGAGCTGTTTTTT
v_gene: TRBV28; d_gene: NA; abundance: once; j_gene: TRBJ1-2; CDR3aa: CASSLRGGPSGRSYYGYTF; CDR3nt: TGTGCCAGCAGTTTACGCGGGGGGCCCTCGGGAAGATCCTATTATGGCTACACCTTC
v_gene: TRBV30; d_gene: NA; abundance: NA; j_gene: TRBJ2-1; CDR3aa: CAGEREYNEQFF; CDR3nt: TGTGCCGGAGAGCGAGAGTACAATGAGCAGTTCTTC
v_gene: TRBV20-1; d_gene: NA; abundance: NA; j_gene: TRBJ1-4; CDR3aa: CSALTGSNEKLFF; CDR3nt: TGCAGTGCCCTGACAGGCTCTAATGAAAAACTGTTTTTT
v_gene: TRBV7-2; d_gene: NA; abundance: NA; j_gene: TRBJ1-2; CDR3aa: CASSFGRDGYTF; CDR3nt: TGTGCCAGCAGCTTCGGGCGGGATGGCTACACCTTC
v_gene: TRBV19; d_gene: NA; abundance: few; j_gene: TRBJ2-5; CDR3aa: CASSTRQIQETQYF; CDR3nt: TGTGCCAGTAGTACGAGACAGATTCAAGAGACCCAGTACTTC
v_gene: TRBV20-1; d_gene: NA; abundance: NA; j_gene: TRBJ1-1; CDR3aa: CSASLQGREAFF; CDR3nt: TGCAGTGCTAGTTTGCAGGGCCGAGAAGCTTTCTTT
v_gene: TRBV4-3; d_gene: NA; abundance: NA; j_gene: TRBJ2-7; CDR3aa: CASSQEPGRYEQYF; CDR3nt: TGCGCCAGCAGCCAAGAACCGGGACGATACGAGCAGTACTTC
v_gene: TRBV19; d_gene: TRBD2; abundance: NA; j_gene: TRBJ2-3; CDR3aa: CASMLAGSWDTQYF; CDR3nt: TGTGCCAGTATGCTAGCGGGAAGTTGGGATACGCAGTATTTT
v_gene: TRBV7-9; d_gene: NA; abundance: NA; j_gene: TRBJ2-7; CDR3aa: CASSLGTTPYEQYF; CDR3nt: TGTGCCAGCAGCTTAGGGACAACGCCCTACGAGCAGTACTTC
v_gene: TRBV4-1; d_gene: TRBD2; abundance: NA; j_gene: TRBJ2-3; CDR3aa: CASSRLAGAPDTQYF; CDR3nt: TGCGCCAGCAGCCGATTAGCGGGAGCCCCAGATACGCAGTATTTT
v_gene: TRBV25-1; d_gene: NA; abundance: NA; j_gene: TRBJ2-4; CDR3aa: CASSDEDRENIQYF; CDR3nt: TGTGCCAGCAGTGATGAGGACAGAGAAAACATTCAGTACTTC
v_gene: TRBV15; d_gene: NA; abundance: NA; j_gene: TRBJ2-4; CDR3aa: CATQALAQNIQYF; CDR3nt: TGTGCCACCCAAGCTCTAGCCCAAAACATTCAGTACTTC
v_gene: TRBV3-1; d_gene: NA; abundance: NA; j_gene: TRBJ1-2; CDR3aa: CASSQGHSNYGYTF; CDR3nt: TGTGCCAGCAGCCAAGGGCACTCCAACTATGGCTACACCTTC
v_gene: TRBV12-3/TRBV12-4; d_gene: TRBD1; abundance: NA; j_gene: TRBJ2-1; CDR3aa: CASSPSRQGLQFF; CDR3nt: TGTGCCAGCAGTCCCTCCAGACAGGGGCTACAGTTCTTC
v_gene: TRBV29-1; d_gene: NA; abundance: NA; j_gene: TRBJ2-5; CDR3aa: CSVARDYQETQYF; CDR3nt: TGCAGCGTTGCCCGGGACTACCAAGAGACCCAGTACTTC
v_gene: TRBV20-1; d_gene: NA; abundance: once; j_gene: TRBJ2-7; CDR3aa: CSAQRARGTYEQYF; CDR3nt: TGCAGTGCTCAGCGGGCCAGGGGGACCTACGAGCAGTACTTC
v_gene: TRBV20-1; d_gene: NA; abundance: NA; j_gene: TRBJ2-7; CDR3aa: CSAIPRGGHGYEQYF; CDR3nt: TGCAGTGCTATTCCCCGAGGGGGGCACGGCTACGAGCAGTACTTC
v_gene: TRBV10-1; d_gene: NA; abundance: NA; j_gene: TRBJ2-5; CDR3aa: CASSERAIQETQYF; CDR3nt: TGCGCCAGCAGTGAGCGGGCGATTCAAGAGACCCAGTACTTC
v_gene: TRBV2; d_gene: NA; abundance: NA; j_gene: TRBJ2-7; CDR3aa: CASSNYEQYF; CDR3nt: TGTGCCAGCAGTAACTACGAGCAGTACTTC
v_gene: TRBV3-1; d_gene: NA; abundance: NA; j_gene: TRBJ1-5; CDR3aa: CASSPDSYNQPQHF; CDR3nt: TGTGCCAGCAGCCCAGACAGTTACAATCAGCCCCAGCATTTT
v_gene: TRBV10-3; d_gene: NA; abundance: NA; j_gene: TRBJ1-2; CDR3aa: CAISEGTEAYGYTF; CDR3nt: TGTGCCATCAGTGAAGGGACCGAGGCCTATGGCTACACCTTC